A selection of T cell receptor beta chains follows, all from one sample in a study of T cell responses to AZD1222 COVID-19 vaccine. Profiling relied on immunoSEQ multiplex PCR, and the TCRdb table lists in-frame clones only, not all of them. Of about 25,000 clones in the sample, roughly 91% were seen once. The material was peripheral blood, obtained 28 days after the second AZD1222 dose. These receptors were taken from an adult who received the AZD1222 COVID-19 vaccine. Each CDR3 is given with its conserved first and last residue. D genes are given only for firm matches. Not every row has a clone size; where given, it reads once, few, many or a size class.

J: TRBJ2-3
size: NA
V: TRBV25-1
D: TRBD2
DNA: TGTGCCAGCAGTGAGAGCGGGAGGGCCACAGATACGCAGTATTTT
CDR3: CASSESGRATDTQYF

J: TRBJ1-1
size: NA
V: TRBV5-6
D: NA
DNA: TGTGCCAGCAGCTTGGGTCGGAACACTGAAGCTTTCTTT
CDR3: CASSLGRNTEAFF

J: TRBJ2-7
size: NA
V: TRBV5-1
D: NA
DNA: TGCGCCAGCAGCTTGGAAACAGGGCGCCCCTACGAGCAGTACTTC
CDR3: CASSLETGRPYEQYF

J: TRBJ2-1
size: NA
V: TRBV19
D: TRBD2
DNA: TGTGCCAGTAGTATAGATAGCGGGAGGAATGAGCAGTTCTTC
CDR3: CASSIDSGRNEQFF

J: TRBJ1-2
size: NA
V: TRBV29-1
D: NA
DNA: TGCAGCGTTGATGTAGGAAACTATGGCTACACCTTC
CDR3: CSVDVGNYGYTF

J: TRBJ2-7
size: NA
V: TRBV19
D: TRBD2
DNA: TGTGCCAGTAGCCGCGCGCGGGAGGGGGCCTACGAGCAGTACTTC
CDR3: CASSRAREGAYEQYF

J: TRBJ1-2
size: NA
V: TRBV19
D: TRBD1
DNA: TGTGCCAGTAGTATGATAGGGGGCCACACCGGCTACACCTTC
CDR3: CASSMIGGHTGYTF

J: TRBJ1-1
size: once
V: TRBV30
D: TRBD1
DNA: TGTGCCTGGAGTACAGGGGGTAGCGGCACTGAAGCTTTCTTT
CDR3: CAWSTGGSGTEAFF

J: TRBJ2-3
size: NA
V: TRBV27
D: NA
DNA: TGTGCCAGCAAGCAAGGTTTTACTAGCACAGATACGCAGTATTTT
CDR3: CASKQGFTSTDTQYF

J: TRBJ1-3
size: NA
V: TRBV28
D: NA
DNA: TGTGCCAGCAGTTTACCCCAAGTCTCTGGAAACACCATATATTTT
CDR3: CASSLPQVSGNTIYF

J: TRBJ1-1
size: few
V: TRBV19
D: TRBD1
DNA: TGTGCCAGCAGAACGACAGGGGCCGAAGCTTTCTTT
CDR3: CASRTTGAEAFF

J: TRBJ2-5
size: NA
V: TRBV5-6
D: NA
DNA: TGTGCCAGCAGCTTGAAACAGGGGAGGGAGACCCAGTACTTC
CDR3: CASSLKQGRETQYF

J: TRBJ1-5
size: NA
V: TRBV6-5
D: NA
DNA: TGTGCCAGCAGTTACCAACAGGGAGGTCATCAGCCCCAGCATTTT
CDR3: CASSYQQGGHQPQHF

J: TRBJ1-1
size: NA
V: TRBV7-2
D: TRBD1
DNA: TGTGCCAGCAGCTTAGCGGGACAGGGAGGGACTGAAGCTTTCTTT
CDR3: CASSLAGQGGTEAFF

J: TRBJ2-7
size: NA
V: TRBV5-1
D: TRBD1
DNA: TGCGCCAGCAGCCCCGGACAGGGGGCCTACGAGCAGTACTTC
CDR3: CASSPGQGAYEQYF

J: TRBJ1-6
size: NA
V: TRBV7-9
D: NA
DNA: TGTGCCAGCAGCTTAATCGTTAGGCCGGATTCACCCCTCCACTTT
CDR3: CASSLIVRPDSPLHF

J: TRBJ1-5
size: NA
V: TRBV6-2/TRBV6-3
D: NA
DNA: TGTGCCAGCAGTTACTTGGGGGGATTGCCCCTGCCCCAGCATTTT
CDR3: CASSYLGGLPLPQHF

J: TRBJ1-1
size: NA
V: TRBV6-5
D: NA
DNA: TGTGCCAGCAGTCTAACCGAGGGAGGCACTGAAGCTTTCTTT
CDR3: CASSLTEGGTEAFF

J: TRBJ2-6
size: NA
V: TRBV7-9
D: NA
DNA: TGTGCCAGCAGCCCGGGGGGCACCTCTGGGGCCAACGTCCTGACTTTC
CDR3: CASSPGGTSGANVLTF

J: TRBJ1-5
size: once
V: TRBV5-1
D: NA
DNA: TGCGCCAGCAGCCCACTAGGCACAGGGAATCAGCCCCAGCATTTT
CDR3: CASSPLGTGNQPQHF

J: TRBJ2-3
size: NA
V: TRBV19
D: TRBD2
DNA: TGTGCCAGTAGTATAAGGGCTAGCGGGAGAGGAGATACGCAGTATTTT
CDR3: CASSIRASGRGDTQYF

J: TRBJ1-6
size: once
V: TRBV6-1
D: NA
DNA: TGTGCCAGCAGTGATAGGTCCTATAATTCACCCCTCCACTTT
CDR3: CASSDRSYNSPLHF

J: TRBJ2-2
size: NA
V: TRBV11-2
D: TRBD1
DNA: TGTGCCAGCAGCTTATTACAGGGGGCGACCGGGGAGCTGTTTTTT
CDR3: CASSLLQGATGELFF

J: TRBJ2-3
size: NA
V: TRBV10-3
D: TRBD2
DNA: TGTGCCATCAGTGAGGAGCGGGAGCGCACAGATACGCAGTATTTT
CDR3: CAISEERERTDTQYF

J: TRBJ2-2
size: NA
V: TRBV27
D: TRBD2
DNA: TGTGCCAGCAGGTCGGGGCTAGCGGGATGGACCGGGGAGCTGTTTTTT
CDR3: CASRSGLAGWTGELFF

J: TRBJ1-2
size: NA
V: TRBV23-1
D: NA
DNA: TGCGCCAGCGGCTCTGGGGGCTACACCTTC
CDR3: CASGSGGYTF

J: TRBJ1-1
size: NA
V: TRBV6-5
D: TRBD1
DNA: TGTGCCAGCAGTTACTCAGGGGGCCAGAGTGAAGCTTTCTTT
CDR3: CASSYSGGQSEAFF

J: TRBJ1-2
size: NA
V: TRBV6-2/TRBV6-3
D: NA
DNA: TGTGCCAGCAGTTACCGCCAGGGCTATGGCTACACCTTC
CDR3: CASSYRQGYGYTF

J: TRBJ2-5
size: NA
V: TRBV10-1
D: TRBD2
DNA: TGCGCCAGCAGTGAGGGACTAGCTCGGACCCAGTACTTC
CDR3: CASSEGLARTQYF

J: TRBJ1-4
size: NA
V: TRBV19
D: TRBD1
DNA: TGTGCCAGTAGTGCTCAGGGGGGCGAAAAACTGTTTTTT
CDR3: CASSAQGGEKLFF

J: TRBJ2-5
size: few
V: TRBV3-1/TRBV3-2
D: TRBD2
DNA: TGTGCCAGCGGACTAGCTCAAGAGACCCAGTACTTC
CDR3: CASGLAQETQYF

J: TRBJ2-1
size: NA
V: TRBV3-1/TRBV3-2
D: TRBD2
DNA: TGTGCCAGCAGCCAATTCTTGACTAGCGGGAGTTCTTATGAGCAGTTCTTC
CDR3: CASSQFLTSGSSYEQFF

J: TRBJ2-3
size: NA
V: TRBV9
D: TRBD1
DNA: TGTGCCAGCAGCCCATCCGGGACAGGGATCACAGATACGCAGTATTTT
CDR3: CASSPSGTGITDTQYF

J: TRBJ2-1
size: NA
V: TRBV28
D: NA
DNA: TGTGCCAGCAGTTTAGGGCATGGTGAGCAGTTCTTC
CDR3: CASSLGHGEQFF

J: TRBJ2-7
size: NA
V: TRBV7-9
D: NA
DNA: TGTGCCAGCAGCTTAAAAGGGAGCTCCTACGAGCAGTACTTC
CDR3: CASSLKGSSYEQYF

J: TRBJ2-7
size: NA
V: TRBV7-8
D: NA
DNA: TGTGCCAGCAGCCCTTCCTACGAGCAGTACTTC
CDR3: CASSPSYEQYF

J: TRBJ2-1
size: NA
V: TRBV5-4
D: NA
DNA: TGTGCCAGCAGCTTGGGAACCTACAATGAGCAGTTCTTC
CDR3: CASSLGTYNEQFF

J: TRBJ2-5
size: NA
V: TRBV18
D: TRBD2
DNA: TGTGCCAGCTCACCTAGGACTAGCACCCAAGAGACCCAGTACTTC
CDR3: CASSPRTSTQETQYF

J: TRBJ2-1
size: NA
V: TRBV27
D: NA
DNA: TGTGCCAGCAGTCGACTTGGAGGCCCAACCTACAATGAGCAGTTCTTC
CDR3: CASSRLGGPTYNEQFF

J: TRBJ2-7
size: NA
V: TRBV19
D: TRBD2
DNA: TGTGCCAGTAGTATCTCTAGCGGGAGAGTCTACGAGCAGTACTTC
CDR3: CASSISSGRVYEQYF

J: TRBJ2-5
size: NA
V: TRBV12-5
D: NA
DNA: TGTGCTAGTGGTGTAAGAGAAGAGACCCAGTACTTC
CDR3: CASGVREETQYF

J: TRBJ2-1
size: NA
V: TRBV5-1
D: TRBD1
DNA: TGCGCCAGCAGCGGACAGGGCTGGGAGCAGTTCTTC
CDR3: CASSGQGWEQFF

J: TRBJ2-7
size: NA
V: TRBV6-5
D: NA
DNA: TGTGCCAGCAGTTACTCGTCCGGGTTTACCTACGAGCAGTACTTC
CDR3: CASSYSSGFTYEQYF

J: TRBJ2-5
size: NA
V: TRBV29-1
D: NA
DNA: TGCAGCGTTGAAGTGGTTTCCCCGGGACTTAAAAAGACCCAGTACTTC
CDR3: CSVEVVSPGLKKTQYF

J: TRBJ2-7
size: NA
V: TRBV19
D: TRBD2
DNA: TGTGCCAGTAGTATAGGGACTAGCGGGGGTGACGAGCAGTACTTC
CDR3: CASSIGTSGGDEQYF

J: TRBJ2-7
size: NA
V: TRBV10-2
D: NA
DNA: TGCGCCAGCAGTGACCGAGCGGGTAGCTCCTACGAGCAGTACTTC
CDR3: CASSDRAGSSYEQYF

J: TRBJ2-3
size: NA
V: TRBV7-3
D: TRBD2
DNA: TGTGCCAGCAGCTTAACCCAGCGGGAGGGTGGGACAGATACGCAGTATTTT
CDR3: CASSLTQREGGTDTQYF

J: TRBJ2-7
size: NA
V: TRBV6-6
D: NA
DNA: TGTGCCAGCAGCGCGACACAGCAATCCTACGAGCAGTACTTC
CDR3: CASSATQQSYEQYF

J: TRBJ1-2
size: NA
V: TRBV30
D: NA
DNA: TGTGCCTGGAGTGGCCAGGCGAACTATGGCTACACCTTC
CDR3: CAWSGQANYGYTF

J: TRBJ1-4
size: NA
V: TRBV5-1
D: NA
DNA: TGCGCCAGCAGCGCAACCTCAACTAATGAAAAACTGTTTTTT
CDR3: CASSATSTNEKLFF

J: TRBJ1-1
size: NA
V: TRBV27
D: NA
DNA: TGTGCCAGCAGTTCCTTTGGGGCGGCGAACACTGAAGCTTTCTTT
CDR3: CASSSFGAANTEAFF

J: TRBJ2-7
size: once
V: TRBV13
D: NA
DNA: TGTGCCAGCAGCCCATCCCTGGGAGAGGGATCGGTTTACGAGCAGTACTTC
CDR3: CASSPSLGEGSVYEQYF

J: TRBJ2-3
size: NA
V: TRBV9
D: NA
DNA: TGTGCCAGCAGCGTAGGGGGGGAGACTTATGATACGCAGTATTTT
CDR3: CASSVGGETYDTQYF

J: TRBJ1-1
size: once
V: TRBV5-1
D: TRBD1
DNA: TGCGCCAGCAGCTTGGGACAGGGCCGCGCTGAAGCTTTCTTT
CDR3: CASSLGQGRAEAFF

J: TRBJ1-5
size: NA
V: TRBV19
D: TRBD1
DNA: TGTGCCAGTAGTATTGGGGACAGGGGGCCTCAGCCCCAGCATTTT
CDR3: CASSIGDRGPQPQHF

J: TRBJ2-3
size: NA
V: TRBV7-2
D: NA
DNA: TGTGCCAGCACCCCCCCCCTGGCGGGCGCCACAGATACGCAGTATTTT
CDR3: CASTPPLAGATDTQYF

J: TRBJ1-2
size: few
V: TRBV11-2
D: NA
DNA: TGTGCCAGCAGCCCGAGGGAGACAATCTATGGCTACACCTTC
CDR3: CASSPRETIYGYTF

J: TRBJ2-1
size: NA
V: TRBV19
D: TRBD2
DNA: TGTGCCGCAGGGGCGGGGGGAGCCCCCTACAATGAGCAGTTCTTC
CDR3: CAAGAGGAPYNEQFF

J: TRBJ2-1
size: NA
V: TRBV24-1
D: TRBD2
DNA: TGTGCCACCAGTGATGTCGCTAGCGGGAGGTATAGCAATGAGCAGTTCTTC
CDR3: CATSDVASGRYSNEQFF